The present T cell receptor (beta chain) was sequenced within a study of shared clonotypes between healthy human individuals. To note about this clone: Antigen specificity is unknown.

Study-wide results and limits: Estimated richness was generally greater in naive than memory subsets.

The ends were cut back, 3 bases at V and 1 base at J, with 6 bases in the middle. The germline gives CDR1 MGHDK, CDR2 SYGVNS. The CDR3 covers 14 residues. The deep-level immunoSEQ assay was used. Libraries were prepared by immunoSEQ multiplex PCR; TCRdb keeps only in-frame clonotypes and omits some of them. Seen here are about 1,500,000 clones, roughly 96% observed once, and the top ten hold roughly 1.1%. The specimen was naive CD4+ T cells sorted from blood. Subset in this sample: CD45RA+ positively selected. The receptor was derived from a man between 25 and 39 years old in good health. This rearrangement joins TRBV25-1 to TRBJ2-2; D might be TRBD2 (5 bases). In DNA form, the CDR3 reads TGTGCCAGCAGTGACCGGGGGAACACCGGGGAGCTGTTTTTT. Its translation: CASSDRGNTGELFF. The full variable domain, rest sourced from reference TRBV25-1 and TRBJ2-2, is EADIYQTPRYLVIGTGKKITLECSQTMGHDKMYWYQQDPGMELHLIHYSYGVNSTEKGDLSSESTVSRIRTEHFPLTLESARPSHTSQYLCASSDRGNTGELFFGEGSRLTVL.